This T cell receptor (beta chain) was recorded in a study of cytomegalovirus exposure and HLA in healthy donors. Study information: Of the donors genotyped, approximately 400 in all, about 76% fell in the Caucasian-associated ancestry cluster.

In the PCR, 60 Vbeta and 13 Jbeta primers were used. This table comes from immunoSEQ multiplex PCR, and its TCRdb copy is limited to in-frame clones, with some not included. Altogether 65,000 to 100,000 clones are present, roughly 85% being singletons, with the ten largest covering roughly 6%. As concerns this clone: What it binds is not known.

General study findings and limits: Donor immune exposure was known only as CMV serostatus. In a later analysis, TCR beta V- and J-gene trimming showed a link to a missense DCLRE1C variant.

The CDR3 totals 16 residues. From germline, CDR1 is SGDLS and CDR2 YYNGEE. V gave up 4 bases and J gave up 0 bases, with 11 bases separating them. Sequencing input: PBMCs. This TCR was recovered from a female donor in good health and CMV-seronegative. J is TRBJ1-6 and V is TRBV9, with D maybe TRBD1 (6 bases). The CDR3 loop reads CASSPGQSSYNSPLHF. In DNA, the CDR3 is TGTGCCAGCAGCCCAGGACAGAGCTCCTATAATTCACCCCTCCACTTT. Looking up the rest from reference TRBV9 and TRBJ1-6 gives the full variable domain: DSGVTQTPKHLITATGQRVTLRCSPRSGDLSVYWYQQSLDQGLQFLIQYYNGEERAKGNILERFSAQQFPDLHSELNLSSLELGDSALYFCASSPGQSSYNSPLHFGNGTRLTVT.